This TCR beta chain came from a study of cytomegalovirus exposure and HLA in healthy donors. The study ran its PCR with 60 Vbeta and 13 Jbeta primers. Assay: immunoSEQ multiplex PCR; the TCRdb copy retains only in-frame clones and omits some. The data contain approximately 180,000 clones, around 83% of them seen just once; the ten biggest clones take up approximately 1.1%. Trimming cost V 3 bases and J 5 bases; bases outside gene matches: 6. The CDR3 loop spans 14 amino acids. CDR1 and CDR2 (germline): LNHDA, SQIVND (reference sequence). Specimen: PBMCs. This chain uses TRBV19 with TRBJ2-7, with TRBD2 matching over 8 bases. The TCR was taken from a woman in her thirties or forties in good health and CMV-seronegative. CDR3 loop: CASSMSGSTHEQYF. The CDR3 DNA follows: TGTGCCAGTAGTATGAGCGGGAGTACCCACGAGCAGTACTTC. Using reference TRBV19 and TRBJ2-7 for the parts outside the CDR3, the full variable domain is DGGITQSPKYLFRKEGQNVTLSCEQNLNHDAMYWYRQDPGQGLRLIYYSQIVNDFQKGDIAEGYSVSREKKESFPLTVTSAQKNPTAFYLCASSMSGSTHEQYFGPGTRLTVT.